One sample yielded the 9 T cell receptor beta chains listed below, sequenced in a study of cytomegalovirus exposure and HLA in healthy donors (TCRdb year 2017). The library was generated by the immunoSEQ multiplex PCR assay. TCRdb stores this immuneACCESS table with in-frame sequences only. Part of the clones is absent; in the studies checked, under half of the shortfall reflects unresolved V genes, and no reason is known for the rest. This sample gives 150,000 to 200,000 clones in total; around nine tenths of them show up just once. 4% to 5% of the sample comes from the top ten. Specimen: PBMCs. These receptors were obtained from a man younger than 30 in good health and CMV-seropositive.

This clone was seen once. The chain links TRBV11-2 to TRBJ1-2; tentative D call: TRBD1 (5 bases). This CDR3 comprises 16 residues. V was cut by 1 base and J by 0 bases, with 12 bases left in between. CDR1 is SGHAT, CDR2 FQNNGV, per germline. CDR3 nucleotides: TGTGCCAGCAGCTTAGGTTGGAGGGGATCTAACTATGGCTACACCTTC. Its translation: CASSLGWRGSNYGYTF.

In DNA form, the CDR3 reads TGTGCCAGCAGACTAGCGGGAGTGGCCTACAATGAGCAGTTCTTC. Translation gives CASRLAGVAYNEQFF. The chain uses TRBV6-5 and TRBJ2-1, with TRBD2 matching 11 bases. The CDR3 contains 15 residues. The germline V gene has CDR1 MNHEY and CDR2 SVGAGI. The ends lost 6 bases at V and 2 bases at J; junction bases unmatched: 3.

This chain uses TRBV30 with TRBJ1-1, with TRBD1 matching 7 bases. V was pared by 6 bases and J by 4 bases, with 5 bases of the junction left unmatched. Per the germline V gene, CDR1 is GTSNPN and CDR2 is SVGIG (reference sequence). CDR3 size: 12 residues. The CDR3 coding sequence is TGTGCCTGCCACAGGGGTGGCACTGAAGCTTTCTTT. Translating it yields CACHRGGTEAFF.

The J gene is TRBJ2-3, the V gene TRBV27; no definite D call. V lost 4 bases and J 3 bases, leaving 11 bases between the germline ends. In germline, CDR1 is MNHEY, CDR2 SMNVEV (reference sequence). The CDR3 runs to 14 residues. This chain's CDR3 is CASSSPLLTDTQYF. CDR3 DNA sequence: TGTGCCAGCAGTTCCCCCCTGTTAACAGATACGCAGTATTTT.

The DNA of the CDR3 is TGTGCCAGCAGTGAGTGGTCGGCGGGAGGGGGATACGAGCAGTACTTC. This codes for CASSEWSAGGGYEQYF. The V gene is TRBV6-1, the J gene TRBJ2-7; TRBD2 matches 9 bases. Germline assignment: CDR1 MNHNS and CDR2 SASEGT. This CDR3 has 16 residues. Germline trimming cut 3 bases from V and 4 bases from J; bases unmatched to any gene: 10.

In this sample, this clone turned up a few times. The J gene is TRBJ2-1, the V gene TRBV11-2; 9 positions match TRBD2. V lost 6 bases and J lost 5; bases outside the gene matches: 14. CDR1 is SGHAT, CDR2 FQNNGV, per germline. CDR3 length: 17 residues. CDR3 loop: CASSSHGKREANNEQFF. CDR3 sequence (DNA): TGTGCCAGCAGTTCCCACGGAAAGCGGGAGGCCAACAATGAGCAGTTCTTC. The full variable domain, its missing parts supplied by reference TRBV11-2 and TRBJ2-1, is EAGVAQSPRYKIIEKRQSVAFWCNPISGHATLYWYQQILGQGPKLLIQFQNNGVVDDSQLPKDRFSAERLKGVDSTLKIQPAKLEDSAVYLCASSSHGKREANNEQFFGPGTRLTVL.

V usage is TRBV9 and J usage is TRBJ2-3; a possible D gene is TRBD2 (5 bases). This CDR3 has 16 residues. In germline, CDR1 is SGDLS, CDR2 YYNGEE. Trimming removed 4 bases at V and 1 base at J, with 16 bases between. The CDR3 sequence is CASSPDGGMGTDTQYF. The CDR3, as DNA: TGTGCCAGCAGCCCAGACGGAGGCATGGGCACAGATACGCAGTATTTT.

The V gene is TRBV7-2, the J gene TRBJ2-5; possible D gene TRBD1, 6 bases. This CDR3 is 14 amino acids long. The germline V gene has CDR1 SGHTA and CDR2 FQGNSA. With 5 bases removed from V and 5 bases from J, the gap between germline ends came to 15 bases. The DNA for the CDR3 is TGTGCCAGCAGCACAGGGTTCGTAGGGGAGACCCAGTACTTC. Residues: CASSTGFVGETQYF.

The rearrangement uses TRBV4-1 and TRBJ2-1, with D tentatively TRBD1 (6 bases). The germline V gene has CDR1 MGHRA and CDR2 YSYEKL. This CDR3 region has 15 residues. The germline V and J ends were trimmed by 2 bases and 5 bases, with 13 bases remaining between them. In DNA, the CDR3 is TGCGCCAGCAGCCAAAAGCCAGGGGTGGACAATGAGCAGTTCTTC. As protein: CASSQKPGVDNEQFF.